What follows are 11 T cell receptor beta chains derived from one specimen sequenced in a study of blood T cell repertoires in COVID-19. The repertoire was sequenced with immunoSEQ multiplex PCR; TCRdb's copy has only in-frame clones and lacks some. The sample lists about 200,000 clones, roughly 84% occurring once. Source material: peripheral blood. The receptors stem from a man aged 45-65 years with COVID-19, enrolled during active disease.

The chain joins TRBV10-3 to TRBJ2-7; 8 positions match TRBD1. CDR1 is ENHRY, CDR2 SYGVKD, per germline. V lost 8 bases, J lost 5 bases, and 5 bases stayed unmatched. The CDR3 runs to 12 residues. The CDR3 nucleotides read TGTGCCATCCGTGGACAGGGCAACGAGCAGTACTTC. Its translation is CAIRGQGNEQYF.

This chain joins TRBV4-3 and TRBJ2-1, with 10 bases identical to TRBD1. The CDR3 is 16 amino acids. Germline CDR1 and CDR2: LGHNA and YSLEER. V gave up 2 bases and J gave up 4 bases; unmatched junction bases: 5. This chain's CDR3 is CASSQLGQGGYNEQFF. The CDR3 coding sequence is TGCGCCAGCAGCCAACTAGGACAGGGGGGGTACAATGAGCAGTTCTTC.

This chain uses TRBV7-6 with TRBJ2-3; the D gene is possibly TRBD2 (6 bases). This CDR3 spans 16 amino acids. The V end was cut by 0 bases, the J end by 2 bases, with 12 bases between. Germline values: CDR1 SGHVS, CDR2 FNYEAQ. CDR3 coding DNA: TGTGCCAGCAGCTTAGCGGGCGGGGCCCCCACAGATACGCAGTATTTT. This codes for CASSLAGGAPTDTQYF.

The gene calls are TRBV7-8 and TRBJ2-5; 7 nucleotides agree with TRBD1. Per the germline V gene, CDR1 is SGHVS and CDR2 is FQNEAQ. The trim removed 4 bases at V and 3 bases at J, leaving 14 bases unmatched. CDR3 size: 17 residues. Here the CDR3 DNA reads TGTGCCAGCAGCTCGCAAACGTATAGGGGGCTGAAAGAGACCCAGTACTTC. Translated, it gives CASSSQTYRGLKETQYF.

The chain uses TRBV21-1 and TRBJ2-7; no DNA check was done on the table's D call, TRBD1. TRBV21-1 is given as a pseudogene. There are 14 residues in the CDR3. CDR3 amino acids: CASSTTGGVYEQYF. For the CDR3, the DNA is TGTGCCAGCAGCACCACAGGGGGCGTCTACGAGCAGTACTTC.

The chain is built from TRBV7-8 and TRBJ2-1; 12 nucleotides agree with TRBD2. The germline CDR1 and CDR2 sequences are SGHVS and FQNEAQ. V gave up 1 base and J gave up 9 bases; unmatched junction bases: 10. The CDR3 covers 17 residues. CDR3: CASSLGTSGVGGGEQFF. CDR3 coding DNA: TGTGCCAGCAGCTTAGGGACTAGCGGGGTTGGTGGTGGTGAGCAGTTCTTC.

The V call is TRBV28, the J call TRBJ1-1; TRBD1 matches 9 bases. Germline CDR1 MDHEN, CDR2 SYDVKM. The CDR3 length is 16 residues. Trimming cost V 3 bases and J 4 bases; bases outside gene matches: 9. The CDR3 sequence: CASSFWDREFSTEAFF. DNA of the CDR3: TGTGCCAGCAGTTTCTGGGACAGGGAATTTAGCACTGAAGCTTTCTTT.

This chain connects TRBV27 to TRBJ2-7; D possibly corresponds to TRBD2 (6 bases). There are 16 residues in the CDR3. The V gene lost 3 bases and the J gene lost 6 bases, with 21 bases spanning the gap. CDR1 MNHEY and CDR2 SMNVEV come from the germline V gene (reference sequence). The CDR3 loop reads CASSFPARDFYVEQYF. DNA for the CDR3: TGTGCCAGCAGTTTCCCCGCCCGGGACTTTTACGTCGAGCAGTACTTC.

The chain has TRBV19 and TRBJ2-5, with 7 bases identical to TRBD2. Germline CDR1 LNHDA, CDR2 SQIVND (reference sequence). The CDR3 length is 15 residues. V lost 3 bases to trimming and J lost 5 bases; unmatched junction nucleotides: 9. The CDR3 is CASSIEGGPIETQYF. The CDR3 nucleotides read TGTGCCAGTAGTATTGAGGGAGGGCCCATTGAGACCCAGTACTTC.

The V gene is TRBV28, the J gene TRBJ2-2; D unresolved. Trimming shortened V by 8 bases and J by 2 bases, and 9 bases separated the two germline ends. Germline-derived CDR1 and CDR2 are MDHEN and SYDVKM. This CDR3 has 13 residues. CDR3: CASSDSNTGELFF. CDR3 bases: TGTGCCAGCTCTGACTCTAACACCGGGGAGCTGTTTTTT. Variable domain in full (rest from reference TRBV28 and TRBJ2-2): DVKVTQSSRYLVKRTGEKVFLECVQDMDHENMFWYRQDPGLGLRLIYFSYDVKMKEKGDIPEGYSVSREKKERFSLILESASTNQTSMYLCASSDSNTGELFFGEGSRLTVL.

This chain connects TRBV7-9 to TRBJ2-7, with TRBD1 identical over 10 bases. V dropped 5 bases and J dropped 3; count of bases not matched to a gene: 7. The CDR3 contains 15 residues. In germline, CDR1 is SEHNR, CDR2 FQNEAQ (reference sequence). CDR3 residues: CASSARTGGIYEQYF. The DNA of the CDR3 is TGTGCCAGCAGCGCCCGGACAGGGGGGATCTACGAGCAGTACTTC.